This T cell receptor (beta chain) was identified in a study of lymphopenia after photon versus proton radiotherapy. Study results and caveats: After lymphocyte nadir, photon-treated repertoires showed oligoclonal expansion, especially CD8+ Temra. Photon-treated patients lost naive T cells and TCR diversity; proton-treated stayed stable. Only patients who died were analyzed for survival; proton advantage is unproven.

The data were produced by immunoSEQ multiplex PCR, yet TCRdb's version contains in-frame clones alone and is incomplete. The sample carries approximately 9,100 clones, 88% recorded once. This clone was recorded once. Its antigen is still unknown. The ends lost 5 bases at V and 2 bases at J; junction bases unmatched: 11. CDR1 MNHEY and CDR2 SMNVEV come from the germline V gene (reference sequence). This CDR3 spans 17 amino acids. The clonotype originates from an elderly man with cholangiocarcinoma. The V and J genes are TRBV27 and TRBJ1-5; 8 nucleotides line up with TRBD1. The sequences come from peripheral blood, collected from a patient treated with photon-based radiotherapy. The CDR3 reads CASSPNTGGSGNQPQHF. DNA of the CDR3: TGTGCCAGCAGTCCTAACACAGGGGGTAGCGGCAATCAGCCCCAGCATTTT.